What follows are 18 T cell receptor beta chains derived from one specimen sequenced in a study of cytomegalovirus exposure and HLA in healthy donors. PCR used 60 Vbeta primers and 13 Jbeta primers. Clones were read by immunoSEQ multiplex PCR, and TCRdb kept only the in-frame ones, dropping some. Here the sample spans roughly 80,000 clones, 72% being singletons. Sequencing was carried out using PBMCs. The receptors were gathered from a man aged 55 to 70 in good health and CMV-seropositive.

The count of this clone is one. The rearrangement uses TRBV18 and TRBJ2-5; D is unclear. Between the trimmed V and J ends, which lost 3 bases and 2 bases, there was a span of 4 bases. Germline values: CDR1 KGHSH, CDR2 LQKENI. The CDR3 is 12 amino acids. The CDR3 loop is CASSPNQETQYF. In nucleotides, the CDR3 is TGTGCCAGCTCACCTAATCAAGAGACCCAGTACTTC.

V usage is TRBV7-8 and J usage is TRBJ2-7, with TRBD2 matching over 8 bases. From germline, CDR1 is SGHVS and CDR2 FQNEAQ. V dropped 5 bases and J dropped 4; count of bases not matched to a gene: 13. The CDR3 loop spans 16 amino acids. CDR3 coding DNA: TGTGCCAGCAGCCTGCCGGCCCGGCGGGGGGCTTACGAGCAGTACTTC. Its translation: CASSLPARRGAYEQYF.

This clone was counted only a few times. This chain uses TRBV19 with TRBJ2-1; 8 positions match TRBD1. This CDR3 is 14 amino acids long. J gave up 8 bases and V 1 base, and 4 bases lay outside the gene matches. Looked up from germline, CDR1 is LNHDA and CDR2 is SQIVND (reference sequence). The CDR3 here is CASSIGTGRDEQFF. The CDR3 region has the DNA TGTGCCAGTAGTATAGGGACAGGGCGGGATGAGCAGTTCTTC.

The chain employs TRBV6-5 and TRBJ2-3; D not resolved. Looked up from germline, CDR1 is MNHEY and CDR2 is SVGAGI. There are 13 residues in the CDR3. Trimming shortened V by 7 bases and J by 2 bases, and 10 bases separated the two germline ends. The CDR3 loop is CASMALFTDTQYF. CDR3 DNA: TGTGCCAGCATGGCCCTCTTCACAGATACGCAGTATTTT.

The V and J genes are TRBV9 and TRBJ1-4; the D gene is possibly TRBD1 (6 bases). V was shortened by 3 bases and J by 8 bases, with 20 bases between the two germline ends. The germline CDR1 and CDR2 sequences are SGDLS and YYNGEE. The CDR3 has 16 residues. CDR3 loop: CASSAQRGTTEEKLFF. The CDR3 DNA is TGTGCCAGCAGCGCCCAAAGGGGGACAACCGAAGAAAAACTGTTTTTT.

This clone was detected a few times. The V and J genes are TRBV13 and TRBJ2-3; TRBD2 aligns across 11 bases. This CDR3 is 17 amino acids long. From germline, CDR1 is PRHDT and CDR2 FYEKMQ (reference sequence). V lost 4 bases, J lost 2 bases, and 8 bases stayed unmatched. The CDR3 here is CASSSGTSGVYTDTQYF. CDR3 DNA: TGTGCCAGCAGCTCCGGGACTAGCGGAGTCTACACAGATACGCAGTATTTT.

The chain carries TRBV7-9 and TRBJ2-3, with 8 bases that match TRBD2. From germline, CDR1 is SEHNR and CDR2 FQNEAQ (reference sequence). There are 18 residues in the CDR3. V lost 7 bases, J lost 0 bases, and 15 bases stayed unmatched. This CDR3 reads CASTASVTAGGSTDTQYF. The CDR3 nucleotides read TGTGCCAGCACCGCTTCAGTAACGGCGGGGGGCAGCACAGATACGCAGTATTTT.

The chain employs TRBV6-6 and TRBJ1-1; D possibly corresponds to TRBD1 (5 bases). The germline CDR1 and CDR2 sequences are MNHNY and SVGAGI (reference sequence). This CDR3 has 13 amino acids. V lost 6 bases, J lost 1 base, and 9 bases lay in between. CDR3 coding DNA: TGTGCCAGCAGGCCAACAGGGAACACTGAAGCTTTCTTT. This sequence encodes CASRPTGNTEAFF.

The CDR3 is CASSLPRTGRNTIYF. CDR3 in DNA: TGTGCCAGCAGCTTACCTCGGACAGGGAGAAACACCATATATTTT. The chain has TRBV11-2 and TRBJ1-3, with TRBD1 matching 8 bases. The CDR3 has 15 amino acids. Germline assignment: CDR1 SGHAT and CDR2 FQNNGV. V lost 2 bases, J lost 5 bases, and 5 bases stayed unmatched.

The chain couples TRBV5-1 to TRBJ2-7; D uncertain. Per germline, CDR1 SGHRS and CDR2 YFSETQ. The CDR3 is 13 amino acids. V was shortened by 1 base and J by 3 bases, with 8 bases between the two germline ends. As DNA, the CDR3 is TGCGCCAGCAGCTTGTCTGGCCGCTACGAGCAGTACTTC. Its protein product is CASSLSGRYEQYF.

The chain couples TRBV15 to TRBJ2-1; TRBD2 matches 10 bases. The CDR3 loop spans 17 amino acids. Germline V gives CDR1 LNHNV, CDR2 YYDKDF (reference sequence). V trimming: 0 bases; J trimming: 15 bases; junction bases outside the gene matches: 17. CDR3 residues: CATSRDTTSGTRGRSFF. CDR3 bases: TGTGCCACCAGCAGAGATACAACTAGCGGGACTCGGGGGAGATCGTTCTTC.

The rearrangement uses TRBV10-3 and TRBJ2-1, with 8 bases aligning to TRBD1. From germline, CDR1 is ENHRY and CDR2 SYGVKD. This CDR3 is 16 amino acids long. The J segment lost 8 bases and the V segment lost 6 bases, leaving 15 bases of the junction unmatched. CDR3 residues: CAIRLNQGQAVDEQFF. CDR3 sequence (DNA): TGTGCCATCAGGTTAAACCAGGGACAGGCGGTAGATGAGCAGTTCTTC.

The V gene is TRBV5-1, the J gene TRBJ2-5; maybe TRBD1 (6 bases). Germline loops: CDR1 SGHRS, CDR2 YFSETQ. The CDR3 contains 14 residues. V lost 4 bases, J lost 5 bases, and 15 bases lay in between. The CDR3 loop is CASSIQGPGETQYF. CDR3 nucleotides: TGCGCCAGCAGCATTCAGGGGCCCGGGGAGACCCAGTACTTC.

The chain joins TRBV4-2 to TRBJ2-5; 7 bases are a match to TRBD2. Germline V gene lookup returns CDR1 LGHNA and CDR2 YNFKEQ. V was clipped by 4 bases and J by 5 bases; unmatched bases: 4. This CDR3 spans 13 amino acids. CDR3 bases: TGTGCCAGCAGCCGACTAGCTGGGGAGACCCAGTACTTC. It specifies CASSRLAGETQYF.

The chain has TRBV4-2 and TRBJ2-1; 8 bases are a match to TRBD1. The CDR3 has 15 amino acids. CDR1 is LGHNA and CDR2 is YNFKEQ in the germline V gene. Trimming took 2 bases from V and 8 from J; bases not matched to a gene: 8. The CDR3 region has the DNA TGTGCCAGCAGCCAACCCGACAGGGGCTTTGATGAGCAGTTCTTC. It encodes CASSQPDRGFDEQFF.

V gene TRBV13 combines with J gene TRBJ2-7, with 9 bases lining up with TRBD1. Germline CDR1 PRHDT, CDR2 FYEKMQ (reference sequence). The CDR3 contains 14 residues. Trimming removed 5 bases from V and 7 bases from J; junction bases left unmatched: 9. The CDR3 bases are TGTGCCAGCAGCAAAACAGGGGGCCCGCGGGAGCAGTACTTC. It translates to CASSKTGGPREQYF.

This clone was seen only a few times. A read error may account for a junction end that differs from germline. J is TRBJ2-7 and V is TRBV7-3, with D tentatively TRBD1 (6 bases). The CDR3 covers 12 residues. CDR1 and CDR2 from the germline V gene are SGHTA and FQGTGA. In DNA, the CDR3 is TGTGCCAGCAGCCCTGGAAAGAGGGGGACGAACTTC. Amino acids: CASSPGKRGTNF.

The CDR3, as DNA: TGCGCCAGCAGCCACCCCCTCCGGGCTGAAGCTTTCTTT. This translates into CASSHPLRAEAFF. V usage is TRBV4-1 and J usage is TRBJ1-1; the D is unclear. The V gene lost 3 bases and the J gene lost 6 bases, with 11 bases spanning the gap. The germline V gene encodes CDR1 MGHRA and CDR2 YSYEKL. This CDR3 has 13 amino acids.